What follows describes a single T cell receptor beta chain. Libraries were prepared by immunoSEQ multiplex PCR; TCRdb keeps only in-frame clonotypes and omits some of them. The sample consists of roughly 130,000 clones, about 95% of them appearing once. This entry is derived from a study of control samples from healthy donors and cancer patients. CDR1 and CDR2 from the germline V gene are MRHNA and SNTAGT. This CDR3 is built from 15 residues. V was cut by 8 bases and J by 3 bases, with 18 bases left in between. What was sequenced was blood. The rearrangement uses TRBV6-4 and TRBJ2-3; D ambiguous. This receptor was taken from a man aged 25-45 years in good health. This CDR3 is CASRATSLQTDTQYF. CDR3 nucleotide sequence: TGTGCCAGCCGGGCGACCAGCCTTCAAACAGATACGCAGTATTTT.